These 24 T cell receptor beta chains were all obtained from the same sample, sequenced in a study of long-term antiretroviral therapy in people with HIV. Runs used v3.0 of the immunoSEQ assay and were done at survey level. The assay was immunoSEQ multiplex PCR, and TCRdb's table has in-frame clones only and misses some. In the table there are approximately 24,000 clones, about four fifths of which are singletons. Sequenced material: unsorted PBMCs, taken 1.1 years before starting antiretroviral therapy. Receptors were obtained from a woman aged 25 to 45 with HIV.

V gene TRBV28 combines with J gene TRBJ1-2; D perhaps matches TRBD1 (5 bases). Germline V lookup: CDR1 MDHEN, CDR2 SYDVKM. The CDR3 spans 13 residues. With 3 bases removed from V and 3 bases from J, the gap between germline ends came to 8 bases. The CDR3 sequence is CASSLGRDYGYTF. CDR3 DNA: TGTGCCAGCAGTTTGGGGCGGGACTATGGCTACACCTTC.

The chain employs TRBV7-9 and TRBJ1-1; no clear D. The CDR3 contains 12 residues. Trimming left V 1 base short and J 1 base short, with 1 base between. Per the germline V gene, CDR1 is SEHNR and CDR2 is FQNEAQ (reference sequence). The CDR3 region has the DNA TGTGCCAGCAGCTTAGAGAACACTGAAGCTTTCTTT. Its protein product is CASSLENTEAFF.

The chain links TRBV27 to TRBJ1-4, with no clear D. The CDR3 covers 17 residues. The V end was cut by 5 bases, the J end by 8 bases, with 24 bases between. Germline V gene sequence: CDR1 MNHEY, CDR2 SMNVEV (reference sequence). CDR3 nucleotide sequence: TGTGCCAGCAGTGCGTCCTCGTGGGAGGAAGTTGGAGAAAAACTGTTTTTT. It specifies CASSASSWEEVGEKLFF.

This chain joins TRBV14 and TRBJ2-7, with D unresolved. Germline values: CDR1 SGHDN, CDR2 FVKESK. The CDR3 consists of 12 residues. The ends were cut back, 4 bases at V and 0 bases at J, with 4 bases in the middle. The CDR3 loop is CASSPHSYEQYF. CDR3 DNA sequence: TGTGCCAGCAGCCCCCACTCCTACGAGCAGTACTTC.

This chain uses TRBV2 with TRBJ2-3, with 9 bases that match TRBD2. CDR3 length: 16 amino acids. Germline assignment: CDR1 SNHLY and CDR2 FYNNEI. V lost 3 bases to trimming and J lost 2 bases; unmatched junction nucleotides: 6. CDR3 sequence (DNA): TGTGCCAGCAGTGAGGGGGCGGGGGGGCCCACAGATACGCAGTATTTT. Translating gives CASSEGAGGPTDTQYF.

The CDR3 DNA reads as TGTGCCAGCCGTCCACCTGCAACTAATGAAAAACTGTTTTTT. It translates to CASRPPATNEKLFF. This rearrangement joins TRBV2 to TRBJ1-4; D unclear. Trimming stripped 8 bases from V and 0 bases from J, with 10 bases between. Germline CDR1 SNHLY, CDR2 FYNNEI. The CDR3 runs to 14 residues.

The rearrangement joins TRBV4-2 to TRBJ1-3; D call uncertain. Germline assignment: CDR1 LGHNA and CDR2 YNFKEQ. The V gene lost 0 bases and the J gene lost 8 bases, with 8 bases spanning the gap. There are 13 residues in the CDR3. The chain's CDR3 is CASSQDTRDTIYF. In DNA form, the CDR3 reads TGTGCCAGCAGCCAAGATACACGGGACACCATATATTTT.

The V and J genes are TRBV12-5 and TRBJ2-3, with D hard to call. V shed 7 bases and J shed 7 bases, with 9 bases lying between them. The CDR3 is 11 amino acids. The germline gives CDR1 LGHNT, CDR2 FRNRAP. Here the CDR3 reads CASARSHTQYF. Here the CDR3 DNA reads TGTGCTAGTGCCCGGTCACATACGCAGTATTTT. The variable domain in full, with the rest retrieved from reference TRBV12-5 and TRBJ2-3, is DARVTQTPRHKVTEMGQEVTMRCQPILGHNTVFWYRQTMMQGLELLAYFRNRAPLDDSGMPKDRFSAEMPDATLATLKIQPSEPRDSAVYFCASARSHTQYFGPGTRLTVL.

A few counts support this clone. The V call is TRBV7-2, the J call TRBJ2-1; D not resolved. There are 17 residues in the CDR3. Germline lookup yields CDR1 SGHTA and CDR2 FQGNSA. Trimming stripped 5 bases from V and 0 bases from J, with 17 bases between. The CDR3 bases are TGTGCCAGCAGCCGACTGGGAAAAGCGAGCTCCTACAATGAGCAGTTCTTC. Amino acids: CASSRLGKASSYNEQFF.

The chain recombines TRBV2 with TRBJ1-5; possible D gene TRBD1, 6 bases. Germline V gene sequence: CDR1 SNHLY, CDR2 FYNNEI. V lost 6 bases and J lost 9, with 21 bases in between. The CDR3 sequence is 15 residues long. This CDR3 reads CASRPTGQINLPQHF. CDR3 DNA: TGTGCCAGCAGACCGACAGGACAGATAAACCTGCCCCAGCATTTT.

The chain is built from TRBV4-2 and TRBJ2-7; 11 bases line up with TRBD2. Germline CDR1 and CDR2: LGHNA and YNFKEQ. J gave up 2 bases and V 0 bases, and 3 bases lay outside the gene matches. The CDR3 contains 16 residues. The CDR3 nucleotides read TGTGCCAGCAGCCAAGATGTAGCGGGGGGGGCCTACGAGCAGTACTTC. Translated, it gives CASSQDVAGGAYEQYF.

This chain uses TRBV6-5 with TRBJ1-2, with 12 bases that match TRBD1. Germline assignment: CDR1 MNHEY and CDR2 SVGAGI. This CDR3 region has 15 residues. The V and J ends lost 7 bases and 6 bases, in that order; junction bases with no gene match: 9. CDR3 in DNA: TGTGCCAGCAAACCTACGGGGACAGGGGGCAATGGCTACACCTTC. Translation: CASKPTGTGGNGYTF.

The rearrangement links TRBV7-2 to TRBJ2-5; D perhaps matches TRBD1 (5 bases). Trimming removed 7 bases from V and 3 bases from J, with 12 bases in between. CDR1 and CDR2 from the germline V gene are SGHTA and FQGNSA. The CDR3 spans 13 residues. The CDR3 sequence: CASTNPGKETQYF. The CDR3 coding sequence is TGTGCCAGCACTAATCCAGGGAAAGAGACCCAGTACTTC.

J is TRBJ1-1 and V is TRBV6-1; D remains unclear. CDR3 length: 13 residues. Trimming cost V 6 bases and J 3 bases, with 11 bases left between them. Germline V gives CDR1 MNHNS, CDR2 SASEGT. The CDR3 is CASSHNLDTEAFF. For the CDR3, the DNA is TGTGCCAGCAGCCATAATTTGGACACTGAAGCTTTCTTT.

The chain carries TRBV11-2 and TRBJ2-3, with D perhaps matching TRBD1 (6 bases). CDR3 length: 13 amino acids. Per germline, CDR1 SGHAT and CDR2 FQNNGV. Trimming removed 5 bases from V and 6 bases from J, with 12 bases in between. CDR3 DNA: TGTGCCAGCAGCCAGGACAGACTCGATACGCAGTATTTT. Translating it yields CASSQDRLDTQYF.

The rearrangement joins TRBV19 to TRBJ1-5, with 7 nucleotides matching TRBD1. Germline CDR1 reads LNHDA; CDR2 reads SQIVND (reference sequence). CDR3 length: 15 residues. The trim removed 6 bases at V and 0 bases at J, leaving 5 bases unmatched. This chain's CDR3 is CASRTTGTSNQPQHF. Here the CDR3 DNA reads TGTGCCAGTAGGACGACAGGGACTAGCAATCAGCCCCAGCATTTT.

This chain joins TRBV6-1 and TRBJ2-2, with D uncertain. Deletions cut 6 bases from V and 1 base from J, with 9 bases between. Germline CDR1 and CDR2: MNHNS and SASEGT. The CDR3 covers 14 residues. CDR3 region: CASRLRQNTGELFF. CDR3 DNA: TGTGCCAGCAGGCTACGACAGAACACCGGGGAGCTGTTTTTT.

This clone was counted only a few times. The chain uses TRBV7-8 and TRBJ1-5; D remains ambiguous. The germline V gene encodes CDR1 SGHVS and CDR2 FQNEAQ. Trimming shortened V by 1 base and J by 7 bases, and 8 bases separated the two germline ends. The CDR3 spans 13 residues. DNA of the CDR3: TGTGCCAGCAGCTTAGACTATGGACAGCCCCAGCATTTT. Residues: CASSLDYGQPQHF.

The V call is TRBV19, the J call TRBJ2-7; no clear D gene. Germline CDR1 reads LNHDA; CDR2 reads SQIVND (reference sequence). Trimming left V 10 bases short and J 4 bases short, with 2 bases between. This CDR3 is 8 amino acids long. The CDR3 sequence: CATYEQYV. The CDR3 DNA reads TGTGCCACATACGAGCAGTACGTC.

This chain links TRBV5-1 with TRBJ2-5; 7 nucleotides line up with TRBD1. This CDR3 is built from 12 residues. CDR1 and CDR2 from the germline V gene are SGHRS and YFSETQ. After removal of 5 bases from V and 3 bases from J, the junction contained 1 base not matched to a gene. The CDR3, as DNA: TGCGCCAGCAGAACAGGGGAAGAGACCCAGTACTTC. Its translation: CASRTGEETQYF.

CDR3 bases: TGTGCCAGCAGTTACTCGAAAAATCCTGGTGATGGCTACACCTTC. It yields the protein CASSYSKNPGDGYTF. The chain joins TRBV6-5 to TRBJ1-2, with D hard to call. In germline, CDR1 is MNHEY, CDR2 SVGAGI. The CDR3 covers 15 residues. The ends were cut back, 0 bases at V and 6 bases at J, with 14 bases in the middle.

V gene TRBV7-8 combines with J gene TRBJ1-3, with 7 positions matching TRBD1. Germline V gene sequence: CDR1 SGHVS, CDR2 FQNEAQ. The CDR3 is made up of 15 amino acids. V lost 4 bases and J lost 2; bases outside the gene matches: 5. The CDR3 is CASSSSTGAGNTIYF. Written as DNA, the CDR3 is TGTGCCAGCAGCTCGTCAACAGGGGCTGGAAACACCATATATTTT.

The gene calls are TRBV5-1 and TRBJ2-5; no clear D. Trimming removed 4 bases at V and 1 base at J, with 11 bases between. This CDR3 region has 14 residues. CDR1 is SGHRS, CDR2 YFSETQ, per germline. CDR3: CASSRTGPQETQYF. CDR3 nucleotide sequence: TGCGCCAGCAGCCGTACCGGGCCCCAAGAGACCCAGTACTTC. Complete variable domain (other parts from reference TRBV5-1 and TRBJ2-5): KAGVTQTPRYLIKTRGQQVTLSCSPISGHRSVSWYQQTPGQGLQFLFEYFSETQRNKGNFPGRFSGRQFSNSRSEMNVSTLELGDSALYLCASSRTGPQETQYFGPGTRLLVL.

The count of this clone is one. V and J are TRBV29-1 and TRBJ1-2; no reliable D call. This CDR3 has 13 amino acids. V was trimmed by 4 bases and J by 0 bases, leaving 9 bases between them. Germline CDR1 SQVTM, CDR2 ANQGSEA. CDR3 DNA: TGCAGCGTTGCTAACCGTACTAACTATGGCTACACCTTC. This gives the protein CSVANRTNYGYTF.